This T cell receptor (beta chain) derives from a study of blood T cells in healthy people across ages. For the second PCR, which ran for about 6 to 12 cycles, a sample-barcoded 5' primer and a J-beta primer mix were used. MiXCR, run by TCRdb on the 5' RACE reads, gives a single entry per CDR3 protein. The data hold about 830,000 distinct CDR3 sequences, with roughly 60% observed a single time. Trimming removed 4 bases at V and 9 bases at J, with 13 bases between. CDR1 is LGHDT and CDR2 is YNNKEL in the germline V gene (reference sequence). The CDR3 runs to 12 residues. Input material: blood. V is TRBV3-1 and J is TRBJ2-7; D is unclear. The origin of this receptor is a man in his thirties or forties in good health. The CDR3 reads CASSRPDGRQYF. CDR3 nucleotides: TGTGCCAGCAGCCGGCCAGACGGTCGGCAGTACTTC.